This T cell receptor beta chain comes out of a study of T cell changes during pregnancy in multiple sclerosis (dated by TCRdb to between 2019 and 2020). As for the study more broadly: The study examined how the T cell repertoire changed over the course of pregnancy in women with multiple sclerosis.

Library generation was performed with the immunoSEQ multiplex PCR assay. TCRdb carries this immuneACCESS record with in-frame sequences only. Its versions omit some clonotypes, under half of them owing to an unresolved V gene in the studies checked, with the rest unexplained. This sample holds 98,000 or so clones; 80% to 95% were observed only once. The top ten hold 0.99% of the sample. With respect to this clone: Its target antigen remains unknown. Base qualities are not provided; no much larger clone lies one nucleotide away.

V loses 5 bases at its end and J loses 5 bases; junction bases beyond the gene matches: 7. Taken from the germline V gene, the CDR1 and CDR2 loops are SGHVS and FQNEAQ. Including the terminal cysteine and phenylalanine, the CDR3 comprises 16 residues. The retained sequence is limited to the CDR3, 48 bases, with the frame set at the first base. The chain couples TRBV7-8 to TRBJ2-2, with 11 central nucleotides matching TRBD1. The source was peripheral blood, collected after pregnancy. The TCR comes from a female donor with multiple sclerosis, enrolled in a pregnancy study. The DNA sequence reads TGTGCCAGCAGCCCTATGGGACAGGGGGAAACCGGGGAGCTGTTTTTT. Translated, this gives CASSPMGQGETGELFF.